Listed here are 6 T cell receptor beta chains from one sample, sequenced in a study of OX40 agonist ivuxolimab in advanced cancers. This table comes from immunoSEQ multiplex PCR, and its TCRdb copy is limited to in-frame clones, with some not included. Altogether around 86,000 clones are present, approximately 94% being singletons, with the ten largest covering approximately 14%. This sample comprised CD4+ or CD8+ T cells sorted from blood, obtained in a trial of the OX40 agonist ivuxolimab. The receptor set was obtained from an adult with an advanced solid tumor such as melanoma, head and neck, liver or kidney cancer.

This chain joins TRBV14 and TRBJ1-4; 7 bases are shared with TRBD1. This CDR3 is 18 amino acids long. The germline V gene has CDR1 SGHDN and CDR2 FVKESK. J lost 5 bases, V lost 4 bases, and 16 bases had no gene match. This CDR3 is CASSLYRLPGTVNEKLFF. The CDR3 nucleotides read TGTGCCAGCAGCCTGTACCGCCTACCCGGGACAGTAAATGAAAAACTGTTTTTT.

The chain has TRBV23-1 and TRBJ1-1; TRBD1 aligns across 10 bases. TRBV23-1 carries the ORF label, with uncertain function. This CDR3 comprises 14 residues. Germline trimming cut 6 bases from V and 5 bases from J; bases unmatched to any gene: 6. The CDR3 is CASRPGQGLTEAFF. The CDR3 coding sequence is TGCGCCAGCAGGCCGGGACAGGGGTTGACTGAAGCTTTCTTT.

The gene calls are TRBV28 and TRBJ1-1; D is uncertain. The V gene lost 3 bases and the J gene lost 4 bases, with 12 bases spanning the gap. Germline CDR1 reads MDHEN; CDR2 reads SYDVKM. The CDR3 has 14 residues. The CDR3 DNA sequence: TGTGCCAGCAGTTTCGGACTAACCCCCACTGAAGCTTTCTTT. It yields the protein CASSFGLTPTEAFF.

The rearrangement uses TRBV9 and TRBJ2-3; 9 positions agree with TRBD2. The CDR3 has 16 amino acids. With 4 bases clipped from V and 2 bases from J, the junction kept 8 bases outside the gene matches. CDR1 is SGDLS and CDR2 is YYNGEE in the germline V gene. The CDR3 coding sequence is TGTGCCAGCAGCCCCGGCGGGGGGGGAACCACAGATACGCAGTATTTT. Protein: CASSPGGGGTTDTQYF. The full variable domain, in which reference TRBV9 and TRBJ2-3 provide the parts outside the CDR3, is DSGVTQTPKHLITATGQRVTLRCSPRSGDLSVYWYQQSLDQGLQFLIQYYNGEERAKGNILERFSAQQFPDLHSELNLSSLELGDSALYFCASSPGGGGTTDTQYFGPGTRLTVL.

This rearrangement joins TRBV27 to TRBJ1-4; a possible D gene is TRBD1 (5 bases). The V gene's germline CDR1 is MNHEY and CDR2 SMNVEV (reference sequence). The CDR3 loop spans 16 amino acids. Deletions cut 3 bases from V and 1 base from J, with 12 bases between. CDR3: CASSFSWGLTNEKLFF. The DNA of the CDR3 is TGTGCCAGCAGTTTTAGCTGGGGCTTAACTAATGAAAAACTGTTTTTT.

This sequence joins TRBV27 and TRBJ1-2; D is perhaps TRBD1 (6 bases). Germline V CDR1 and CDR2: MNHEY, SMNVEV (reference sequence). Trimming pared 0 bases from V and 6 bases from J, leaving 14 bases between. CDR3 size: 15 residues. The CDR3 is CASSLSRQELNGYTF. The CDR3 region has the DNA TGTGCCAGCAGTTTATCAAGACAGGAACTTAATGGCTACACCTTC.